This entry describes one T cell receptor (beta chain). Germline CDR1 and CDR2: KGHSH and LQKENI. This CDR3 has 15 residues. Trimming stripped 3 bases from V and 2 bases from J, with 14 bases between. This entry belongs to a study of T cells after yellow fever vaccination. They built TCR cDNA with 5'RACE template switching, a step that put in a universal primer site and UMIs. Using its own MiXCR run on the 5' RACE reads, TCRdb lists one record per CDR3 protein. The data show hundreds of thousands of distinct CDR3 sequences, with approximately 13% seen just once and 14% to 15% held by the top ten. The sample here was PBMCs, taken on the day of the yellow fever booster vaccination. This TCR was recovered from a man aged 25-45 years who received the YFV17D yellow fever vaccine. The chain recombines TRBV18 with TRBJ2-7; no clear D. The CDR3 loop reads CASSPGLQGTYEQYF. Here the CDR3 DNA reads TGTGCCAGCTCACCCGGCCTCCAAGGAACCTACGAGCAGTACTTC.